The rows below give T cell receptor beta chains drawn from one sample of a study of blood T cell repertoires in COVID-19. TCRdb keeps only in-frame clones here, not all; method: immunoSEQ multiplex PCR. The table has some 320,000 clones, more than 75% seen once. Sequencing was carried out using PBMCs or T cells enriched from blood (not recorded which). Receptor source: a woman in her 30s who had recovered from COVID-19. The CDR3 runs from the conserved cysteine through the conserved F or W. A D gene is named only where the DNA matches it firmly. A row's size may be missing; if present it is once, few, many or a size class.

d_gene	abundance	v_gene	j_gene	CDR3aa	CDR3nt
NA	few	TRBV30	TRBJ2-1	CAWIPAGHEYNEQFF	TGTGCCTGGATCCCGGCGGGGCATGAATACAATGAGCAGTTCTTC
TRBD1	NA	TRBV5-8	TRBJ1-5	CASSSQGNQPQHF	TGTGCCAGCAGCTCACAGGGGAATCAGCCCCAGCATTTT
TRBD1	NA	TRBV9	TRBJ2-1	CASSPGTGPYNEQFF	TGTGCCAGCAGCCCGGGGACAGGACCCTACAATGAGCAGTTCTTC
NA	NA	TRBV7-2	TRBJ2-7	CASSLFSGLAYEQYF	TGTGCCAGCAGCTTATTTTCCGGGTTGGCCTACGAGCAGTACTTC
NA	NA	TRBV4-1	TRBJ1-3	CASSQDPEFGNTIYF	TGCGCCAGCAGCCAAGATCCTGAGTTCGGAAACACCATATATTTT
NA	NA	TRBV27	TRBJ1-5	CASSFAGTNQPQHF	TGTGCCAGCAGTTTTGCAGGAACCAATCAGCCCCAGCATTTT
NA	NA	TRBV2	TRBJ1-2	CASMRGAEGYTF	TGTGCCAGCATGCGGGGGGCAGAAGGCTACACCTTC
NA	NA	TRBV7-8	TRBJ2-7	CASSLIFDRSSYEQYF	TGTGCCAGCAGCTTAATCTTTGACAGAAGCTCCTACGAGCAGTACTTC
NA	NA	TRBV18	TRBJ1-1	CASSRGGAGATEAFF	TGTGCCAGCTCACGGGGTGGGGCAGGGGCCACTGAAGCTTTCTTT
NA	NA	TRBV7-8	TRBJ1-3	CASTQGWGGNTIYF	TGTGCCAGCACACAGGGCTGGGGAGGAAACACCATATATTTT
NA	few	TRBV24-1	TRBJ2-7	CATFQPRGRYYEQYF	TGTGCCACCTTCCAGCCGCGGGGAAGATACTACGAGCAGTACTTC
TRBD2	NA	TRBV5-1	TRBJ2-1	CASSFQVLAGIYNEQFF	TGCGCCAGCAGCTTCCAAGTACTAGCGGGGATTTACAATGAGCAGTTCTTC
NA	once	TRBV19	TRBJ1-5	CASSIGPGEGKSPQHF	TGTGCCAGTAGTATAGGGCCAGGGGAGGGGAAAAGTCCCCAGCATTTT
NA	NA	TRBV7-9	TRBJ1-1	CASSFNHLDIEGTEAFF	TGTGCCAGCAGCTTCAACCATTTGGACATCGAAGGCACTGAAGCTTTCTTT
TRBD1	NA	TRBV9	TRBJ2-1	CASSPGQGSYNEQFF	TGTGCCAGCAGTCCGGGACAGGGTTCCTACAATGAGCAGTTCTTC
NA	few	TRBV28	TRBJ1-5	CASSSQVYSNQPQHF	TGTGCCAGCAGTTCACAGGTCTATAGCAATCAGCCCCAGCATTTT
NA	NA	TRBV7-8	TRBJ1-6	CASSLMSFVHNSPLHF	TGTGCCAGCAGCTTAATGAGTTTCGTCCATAATTCACCCCTCCACTTT
TRBD1	NA	TRBV10-3	TRBJ1-6	CATRDSNNSPLHF	TGTGCCACGCGGGACAGCAATAATTCACCCCTCCACTTT
NA	NA	TRBV28	TRBJ1-1	CASSSRTEAFF	TGTGCCAGCAGTTCCCGGACTGAAGCTTTCTTT
NA	few	TRBV28	TRBJ1-4	CASTQGFSGEKLFF	TGTGCCAGCACCCAGGGTTTTTCGGGTGAAAAACTGTTTTTT
TRBD1	NA	TRBV23-1	TRBJ1-6	CASSPLSPGTGNSFVGSSPLHF	TGCGCCAGCAGCCCCCTCTCTCCCGGGACAGGGAACTCGTTCGTTGGTAGTTCACCCCTCCACTTT
TRBD2	NA	TRBV5-5	TRBJ2-7	CASSLPGGYEQYF	TGTGCCAGCAGCCTACCGGGGGGGTACGAGCAGTACTTC
TRBD1	NA	TRBV11-2	TRBJ2-5	CASSLGQGPEETQYF	TGTGCCAGCAGCTTAGGACAGGGCCCAGAGGAGACCCAGTACTTC
TRBD2	NA	TRBV5-1	TRBJ2-5	CASSLGIAGGQETQYF	TGCGCCAGCAGCTTGGGGATAGCGGGGGGCCAAGAGACCCAGTACTTC
NA	NA	TRBV24-1	TRBJ2-6	CATSVGGAGANVLTF	TGTGCCACCAGTGTCGGGGGTGCTGGGGCCAACGTCCTGACTTTC
NA	NA	TRBV9	TRBJ1-1	CASSASSSSGPSFF	TGTGCCAGCAGCGCATCGAGTTCGAGTGGTCCCTCCTTCTTT
NA	NA	TRBV6-5	TRBJ1-6	CATRRGISPLHF	TGTGCCACCCGCAGGGGAATCTCACCCCTCCACTTT
TRBD1	NA	TRBV5-6	TRBJ1-1	CASSLRQGWSTEAFF	TGTGCCAGCAGCTTACGACAGGGTTGGAGCACTGAAGCTTTCTTT
TRBD1	NA	TRBV5-1	TRBJ2-2	CASSLRANGQGLTNTGELFF	TGCGCCAGCAGCCTGCGAGCAAACGGACAGGGGCTAACGAACACCGGGGAGCTGTTTTTT
TRBD1	few	TRBV14	TRBJ2-1	CASSQLGQGAYNEQFF	TGTGCCAGCAGCCAACTGGGACAGGGGGCTTACAATGAGCAGTTCTTC
NA	NA	TRBV9	TRBJ2-2	CASSPSGIPGGELFF	TGTGCCAGCAGCCCATCAGGAATACCCGGCGGGGAGCTGTTTTTT
NA	NA	TRBV3-1/TRBV3-2	TRBJ2-1	CASSPTGTPTRNEQFF	TGTGCCAGCAGCCCTACCGGGACTCCGACGAGAAATGAGCAGTTCTTC
NA	NA	TRBV4-1	TRBJ1-2	CASSLGSQGGGYTF	TGCGCCAGCAGCCTTGGTAGCCAGGGAGGCGGCTACACCTTC
NA	few	TRBV6-5	TRBJ1-4	CASSYGRTNEKLFF	TGTGCCAGCAGTTACGGCAGGACTAATGAAAAACTGTTTTTT
NA	NA	TRBV10-2	TRBJ1-5	CASSDGGNQPQHF	TGCGCCAGCAGTGACGGGGGCAATCAGCCCCAGCATTTT
NA	NA	TRBV7-6	TRBJ1-1	CASKLAGTTEAFF	TGTGCCAGCAAGCTCGCGGGAACCACTGAAGCTTTCTTT
TRBD1	once	TRBV6-1	TRBJ1-2	CASSEKGQPSFYGYTF	TGTGCCAGCAGTGAAAAGGGACAGCCTTCATTTTATGGCTACACCTTC
TRBD1	NA	TRBV10-3	TRBJ2-6	CAISVYRGAGANVLTF	TGTGCCATCAGTGTCTACAGGGGAGCTGGGGCCAACGTCCTGACTTTC
TRBD2	NA	TRBV19	TRBJ2-1	CASSQLPGGLYNEQFF	TGTGCCAGTAGTCAACTTCCGGGGGGTTTATACAATGAGCAGTTCTTC
TRBD1	NA	TRBV6-5	TRBJ2-1	CASRAGQGRNEQFF	TGTGCCAGCAGAGCGGGACAGGGAAGGAATGAGCAGTTCTTC
NA	NA	TRBV7-9	TRBJ1-2	CASSLTGQSYTF	TGTGCCAGCAGCTTAACAGGACAGAGTTACACCTTC
NA	NA	TRBV19	TRBJ2-7	CASSIVGDLLNYEQYF	TGTGCCAGTAGTATAGTGGGTGACTTACTAAACTACGAGCAGTACTTC
TRBD2	NA	TRBV27	TRBJ2-7	CASSLRGPTALLAGTLSYEQYF	TGTGCCAGCAGTTTAAGGGGCCCGACAGCACTACTAGCGGGGACTCTCTCCTACGAGCAGTACTTC
NA	NA	TRBV9	TRBJ2-1	CASSPWGEIYYNEQFF	TGTGCCAGCAGCCCCTGGGGGGAGATTTACTACAATGAGCAGTTCTTC
TRBD1	NA	TRBV19	TRBJ1-4	CASSDRGGEKLFF	TGTGCCAGTAGTGACAGGGGAGGCGAAAAACTGTTTTTT
TRBD1	NA	TRBV2	TRBJ1-2	CASRDSPGTGSGYTF	TGTGCCAGCAGAGACAGTCCCGGGACAGGGTCTGGCTACACCTTC
NA	NA	TRBV6-5	TRBJ1-6	CASGTGGKISPLHF	TGTGCCAGCGGTACAGGAGGGAAGATCTCACCCCTCCACTTT
NA	NA	TRBV18	TRBJ1-5	CASSPREGSNQPQHF	TGTGCCAGCTCACCCCGGGAGGGTAGCAATCAGCCCCAGCATTTT
TRBD1	NA	TRBV28	TRBJ2-1	CAIPGDRGSNEQFF	TGTGCCATCCCTGGGGACAGGGGGTCAAATGAGCAGTTCTTC
TRBD1	NA	TRBV2	TRBJ2-5	CASNRGPGPPTQYF	TGTGCCAGCAACAGGGGACCGGGCCCTCCGACCCAGTACTTC
NA	NA	TRBV19	TRBJ1-4	CASSIWGSGANEKLFF	TGTGCCAGTAGTATATGGGGAAGCGGAGCTAATGAAAAACTGTTTTTT
TRBD1	NA	TRBV5-1	TRBJ2-7	CASSLAPTGATYEQYF	TGCGCCAGCAGCTTGGCCCCGACAGGGGCCACCTACGAGCAGTACTTC